The rows below give T cell receptor beta chains drawn from one sample of a study of shared clonotypes between healthy human individuals. The data were produced by immunoSEQ multiplex PCR, yet TCRdb's version contains in-frame clones alone and is incomplete. The repertoire holds more than 2 million clones, with approximately 95% as singletons. Material for sequencing was naive CD4+ T cells sorted from blood. The receptor source for this set is a man aged 18-30 years in good health. Both conserved end residues are part of each CDR3. D genes are given only for firm matches. Clone size appears in some rows only: once, few, many, or a class for an expanded clone.

size: -; J: TRBJ2-4; V: TRBV2; D: TRBD2; CDR3: CASSVTSGGAWAKNIQYF; DNA: TGTGCCAGCAGTGTGACTAGCGGGGGGGCATGGGCCAAAAACATTCAGTACTTC
size: -; J: TRBJ2-5; V: TRBV7-3; D: TRBD2; CDR3: CASSLSGGAAETQYF; DNA: TGTGCCAGCAGCTTGAGCGGGGGGGCCGCCGAGACCCAGTACTTC
size: -; J: TRBJ1-6; V: TRBV10-3; D: -; CDR3: CASGSLNSPLHF; DNA: TGTGCCTCCGGGTCGCTTAATTCACCCCTCCACTTT
size: -; J: TRBJ2-1; V: TRBV10-3; D: -; CDR3: CAITSGATNEQFF; DNA: TGTGCCATCACATCTGGGGCTACCAATGAGCAGTTCTTC
size: -; J: TRBJ2-3; V: TRBV5-4; D: TRBD2; CDR3: CASSFGGRGTDTQYF; DNA: TGTGCCAGCAGCTTCGGCGGGAGAGGCACAGATACGCAGTATTTT
size: -; J: TRBJ2-7; V: TRBV23-1; D: TRBD1; CDR3: CASSNVPGTDYEQYF; DNA: TGCGCCAGCAGTAACGTTCCCGGGACAGATTACGAGCAGTACTTC
size: -; J: TRBJ2-2; V: TRBV7-8; D: -; CDR3: CASRTGTGELFF; DNA: TGTGCCAGCAGAACAGGCACCGGGGAGCTGTTTTTT
size: -; J: TRBJ1-1; V: TRBV19; D: TRBD1; CDR3: CASSLGQGTEAFF; DNA: TGTGCCAGTAGTCTCGGACAGGGGACTGAAGCTTTCTTT
size: -; J: TRBJ1-2; V: TRBV6-1; D: -; CDR3: CASSSLRSKWDTF; DNA: TGTGCCAGCTCGTCTCTGCGGTCGAAGTGGGACACCTTC
size: -; J: TRBJ1-1; V: TRBV6-1; D: TRBD1; CDR3: CASTMGQGRTEAFF; DNA: TGTGCCAGCACAATGGGACAGGGGCGAACTGAAGCTTTCTTT
size: -; J: TRBJ1-2; V: TRBV2; D: TRBD1; CDR3: CASSEDRGPYGYTF; DNA: TGTGCCAGCAGTGAAGACAGGGGCCCTTATGGCTACACCTTC
size: -; J: TRBJ2-1; V: TRBV4-1; D: -; CDR3: CASSSNWGSYNEQFF; DNA: TGCGCCAGCAGCTCTAACTGGGGCTCCTACAATGAGCAGTTCTTC
size: -; J: TRBJ2-7; V: TRBV5-1; D: TRBD2; CDR3: CASSGRAGYEQYF; DNA: TGCGCCAGCAGCGGGAGGGCGGGCTACGAGCAGTACTTC
size: -; J: TRBJ1-5; V: TRBV7-2; D: -; CDR3: CASSLERLKPQHF; DNA: TGTGCCAGCAGCTTAGAAAGACTAAAGCCCCAGCATTTT
size: once; J: TRBJ2-1; V: TRBV6-1; D: -; CDR3: CASSERVDEQFF; DNA: TGTGCCAGCAGTGAACGGGTCGATGAGCAGTTCTTC
size: -; J: TRBJ1-1; V: TRBV5-1; D: -; CDR3: CASCRGGGYAEEAFF; DNA: TGCGCCAGCTGCCGAGGTGGGGGGTATGCGGAAGAAGCTTTCTTT
size: once; J: TRBJ2-7; V: TRBV28; D: TRBD1; CDR3: CASSLSTGVFVYEQYF; DNA: TGTGCCAGCAGTTTATCGACAGGGGTTTTCGTCTACGAGCAGTACTTC
size: -; J: TRBJ1-1; V: TRBV2; D: -; CDR3: CASKGTLNTEAFF; DNA: TGTGCCAGCAAGGGGACCCTGAACACTGAAGCTTTCTTT
size: -; J: TRBJ1-3; V: TRBV7-9; D: -; CDR3: CASRAVAAGNTIYF; DNA: TGTGCCAGCAGGGCGGTGGCAGCTGGAAACACCATATATTTT
size: -; J: TRBJ2-3; V: TRBV6-1; D: TRBD2; CDR3: CASSERLAGGGTDTQYF; DNA: TGTGCCAGCAGTGAAAGACTAGCGGGGGGAGGTACAGATACGCAGTATTTT
size: -; J: TRBJ1-2; V: TRBV10-3; D: TRBD1; CDR3: CAISSGTGAHGYTF; DNA: TGTGCCATCAGCTCCGGGACAGGGGCACACGGCTACACCTTC
size: -; J: TRBJ1-4; V: TRBV2; D: -; CDR3: CASSEARANEKLFF; DNA: TGTGCCAGCAGTGAAGCAAGAGCGAATGAAAAACTGTTTTTT
size: -; J: TRBJ2-3; V: TRBV7-9; D: TRBD2; CDR3: CASSLGLGGTDTQYF; DNA: TGTGCCAGCAGCTTAGGATTGGGAGGGACAGATACGCAGTATTTT
size: -; J: TRBJ2-7; V: TRBV20-1; D: -; CDR3: CSAVLGEQYF; DNA: TGCAGTGCTGTCCTCGGCGAACAGTACTTC
size: once; J: TRBJ1-5; V: TRBV18; D: -; CDR3: CASSPPSAQGINQPQHF; DNA: TGTGCCAGCTCACCACCGAGTGCACAGGGAATCAATCAGCCCCAGCATTTT
size: -; J: TRBJ1-4; V: TRBV7-6; D: -; CDR3: CASSGSGEKLFF; DNA: TGTGCCAGCAGCGGATCGGGTGAAAAACTGTTTTTT
size: -; J: TRBJ1-2; V: TRBV6-1; D: -; CDR3: CASTEGTTLLYGYTF; DNA: TGTGCCAGCACCGAAGGGACCACCCTCCTCTATGGCTACACCTTC
size: -; J: TRBJ2-7; V: TRBV10-3; D: -; CDR3: CAISGGISYEQYF; DNA: TGTGCCATCAGTGGAGGAATTTCCTACGAGCAGTACTTC
size: -; J: TRBJ1-1; V: TRBV5-1; D: TRBD1; CDR3: CASSLGDRATEAFF; DNA: TGCGCCAGCAGCTTGGGGGACAGGGCCACTGAAGCTTTCTTT
size: -; J: TRBJ2-3; V: TRBV29-1; D: TRBD2; CDR3: CSVDERTSGSPDTQYF; DNA: TGCAGCGTTGACGAGAGGACTAGCGGGAGTCCAGATACGCAGTATTTT
size: once; J: TRBJ2-1; V: TRBV5-1; D: -; CDR3: CASSLMANEQFF; DNA: TGCGCCAGCAGCTTGATGGCCAATGAGCAGTTCTTC
size: -; J: TRBJ2-7; V: TRBV11-2; D: -; CDR3: CASSLDRRSYEQYF; DNA: TGTGCCAGCAGCTTAGACAGGCGATCCTACGAGCAGTACTTC
size: -; J: TRBJ2-2; V: TRBV4-1; D: -; CDR3: CASSRNTGELFF; DNA: TGCGCCAGCAGCCGGAACACCGGGGAGCTGTTTTTT